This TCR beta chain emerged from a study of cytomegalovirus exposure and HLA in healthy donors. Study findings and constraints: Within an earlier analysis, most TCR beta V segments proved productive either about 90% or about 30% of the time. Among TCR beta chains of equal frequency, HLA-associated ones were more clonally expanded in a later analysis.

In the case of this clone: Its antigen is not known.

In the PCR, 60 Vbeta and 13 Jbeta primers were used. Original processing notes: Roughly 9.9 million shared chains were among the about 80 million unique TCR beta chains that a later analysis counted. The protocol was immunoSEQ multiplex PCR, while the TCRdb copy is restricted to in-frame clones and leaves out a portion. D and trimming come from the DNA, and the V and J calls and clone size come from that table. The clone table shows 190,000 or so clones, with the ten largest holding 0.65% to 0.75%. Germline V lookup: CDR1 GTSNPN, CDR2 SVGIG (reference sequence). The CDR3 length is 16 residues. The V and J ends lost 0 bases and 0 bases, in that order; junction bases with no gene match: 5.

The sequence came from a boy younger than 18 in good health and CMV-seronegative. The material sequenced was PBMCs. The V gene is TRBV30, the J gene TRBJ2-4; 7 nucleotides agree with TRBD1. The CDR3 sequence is CAWSVGQSIAKNIQYF. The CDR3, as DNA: TGTGCCTGGAGTGTGGGACAGTCTATAGCCAAAAACATTCAGTACTTC.